These 13 T cell receptor beta chains were all obtained from the same sample, sequenced in a study of blood T cells in healthy people across ages. PCR was performed a second time for about 7 to 11 cycles using a sample-barcoded 5' primer and a J-beta primer mix. TCRdb reprocessed the 5' RACE reads with MiXCR, giving one entry per CDR3 protein. This sample yields over 950,000 distinct CDR3 sequences, of which just over 50% are seen a single time; over 20% belongs to the top ten. Sequencing was performed on blood. All receptors derive from a woman aged 60-75 years in good health.

This clonotype was found a few times. At one end, the junction sequence differs from germline, possibly due to a read error. The rearrangement joins TRBV29-1 to TRBJ2-2; TRBD2 might be the D (5 bases). This CDR3 has 13 residues. CDR1 and CDR2 from the germline V gene are SQVTM and ANQGSEA. This chain's CDR3 is CSAWAANTGELFF. CDR3 nucleotide sequence: TGCAGCGCCTGGGCCGCGAACACCGGGGAGCTTTTTTTT.

This clonotype was detected many times. The V and J genes are TRBV7-2 and TRBJ2-5, with D tentatively TRBD2 (7 bases). The germline CDR1 and CDR2 sequences are SGHTA and FQGNSA. Trimming took 8 bases from V and 4 from J, leaving 14 bases between them. The CDR3 loop spans 13 amino acids. The CDR3 sequence is CASARGGGETQYF. CDR3 bases: TGTGCCAGCGCGCGGGGAGGGGGAGAGACCCAGTACTTC.

This chain connects TRBV30 to TRBJ2-7; a possible D gene is TRBD1 (5 bases). The CDR3 is 13 residues long. V lost 2 bases and J lost 3, with 11 bases in between. Germline CDR1 and CDR2: GTSNPN and SVGIG (reference sequence). This chain's CDR3 is CAWSPDRNYEQYF. DNA of the CDR3: TGTGCCTGGAGTCCCGACAGAAACTACGAGCAGTACTTC.

V and J are TRBV10-2 and TRBJ1-2; D may be TRBD1 (6 bases). CDR3 size: 14 residues. Germline values: CDR1 WSHSY, CDR2 SAAADI. Trimming took 4 bases from V and 8 from J, leaving 17 bases between them. For the CDR3, the DNA is TGCGCCAGCAGTGGGGAAACAGGGCGCGGGGGCTACACCTTC. It codes for CASSGETGRGGYTF.

A few counts support this clonotype. The chain carries TRBV4-1 and TRBJ2-5, with TRBD1 matching over 12 bases. The V gene end was trimmed by 1 base and the J gene end by 11 bases; junction bases not matched to a gene: 11. The CDR3 extends over 16 amino acids. CDR1 and CDR2 from the germline V gene are MGHRA and YSYEKL. The CDR3 DNA sequence: TGCGCCAGCAGCCAAGGGGACAGGGGGCCAAAGGTTGAGCAGTACTTC. Translated, it gives CASSQGDRGPKVEQYF.

This clonotype showed up just once. The chain has TRBV5-6 and TRBJ1-2; TRBD1 aligns across 9 bases. Trimming took 4 bases from V and 7 from J; bases not matched to a gene: 5. Looked up from germline, CDR1 is SGHDT and CDR2 is YYEEEE. The CDR3 is 13 residues long. CDR3 nucleotide sequence: TGTGCCAGCAGCGCACAGGGGGCCTGTGGCTACACCTTC. This encodes CASSAQGACGYTF.

V usage is TRBV11-1 and J usage is TRBJ2-2; 10 bases line up with TRBD2. In germline, CDR1 is SGHAT, CDR2 FQDESV (reference sequence). The CDR3 sequence is 17 residues long. The junction had 7 bases not matched to a gene; V was cut back by 5 bases and J by 1 base. The CDR3 DNA follows: TGTGCCAGCAGCCGCGGGAGGACTAGCGGGAACACCGGGGAGCTGTTTTTT. Its translation is CASSRGRTSGNTGELFF.

This chain joins TRBV27 and TRBJ2-7; D call uncertain. CDR1 and CDR2 (germline): MNHEY, SMNVEV (reference sequence). This CDR3 comprises 15 residues. Between the trimmed V and J ends, which lost 3 bases and 2 bases, there was a span of 14 bases. The CDR3: CASSFLLDGAYEQYF. The CDR3 nucleotides read TGTGCCAGCAGTTTCCTCCTGGACGGTGCCTACGAGCAGTACTTC.

This clonotype was counted a few times. The chain links TRBV5-5 to TRBJ2-7; TRBD2 matches 9 bases. In germline, CDR1 is SGHKS, CDR2 YYEKEE (reference sequence). The J segment lost 3 bases and the V segment lost 3 bases, leaving 7 bases of the junction unmatched. CDR3 size: 15 residues. The CDR3 nucleotides are TGTGCCAGCAGCTACCTAGCGGGAAGGGACTACGAGCAGTACTTC. This gives the protein CASSYLAGRDYEQYF. The complete variable domain, with remaining parts taken from reference TRBV5-5 and TRBJ2-7, reads DAGVTQSPTHLIKTRGQQVTLRCSPISGHKSVSWYQQVLGQGPQFIFQYYEKEERGRGNFPDRFSARQFPNYSSELNVNALLLGDSALYLCASSYLAGRDYEQYFGPGTRLTVT.

The V call is TRBV9, the J call TRBJ2-1; 11 nucleotides line up with TRBD2. Trimming cost V 1 base and J 2 bases; bases outside gene matches: 2. The CDR3 runs to 16 residues. The V gene's germline CDR1 is SGDLS and CDR2 YYNGEE. CDR3 in amino acids: CASSVLAGGPYNEQFF. CDR3 coding DNA: TGTGCCAGCAGCGTACTAGCGGGAGGTCCCTACAATGAGCAGTTCTTC.

V gene TRBV24-1 combines with J gene TRBJ2-3; 11 bases line up with TRBD1. CDR3 size: 17 residues. The V gene's germline CDR1 is KGHDR and CDR2 SFDVKD. J was trimmed by 5 bases and V by 3 bases; bases with no gene match: 9. The CDR3 DNA reads as TGTGCCACCAGTGATCCCCTAGGACAGGGGGCAGGAGATACGCAGTATTTT. Translation: CATSDPLGQGAGDTQYF.

In this sample, this clonotype turned up a few times. The gene calls are TRBV18 and TRBJ2-1; 12 bases map to TRBD2. The V gene end was trimmed by 6 bases and the J gene end by 9 bases; junction bases not matched to a gene: 9. The CDR3 length is 15 residues. From germline, CDR1 is KGHSH and CDR2 LQKENI. Written as DNA, the CDR3 is TGTGCCAGCTCTCTGAGACTAGCGGGAGTGGGTGAGCAGTTCTTC. It is translated as CASSLRLAGVGEQFF.

This clonotype came up once. The chain joins TRBV10-3 to TRBJ2-1; unclear D gene. Germline V gene sequence: CDR1 ENHRY, CDR2 SYGVKD. Trimming left V 7 bases short and J 5 bases short, with 12 bases between. This CDR3 is built from 13 residues. The CDR3 coding sequence is TGTGCCATCAAGGCGGCGGAGAACAATGAGCAGTTCTTC. It yields the protein CAIKAAENNEQFF.